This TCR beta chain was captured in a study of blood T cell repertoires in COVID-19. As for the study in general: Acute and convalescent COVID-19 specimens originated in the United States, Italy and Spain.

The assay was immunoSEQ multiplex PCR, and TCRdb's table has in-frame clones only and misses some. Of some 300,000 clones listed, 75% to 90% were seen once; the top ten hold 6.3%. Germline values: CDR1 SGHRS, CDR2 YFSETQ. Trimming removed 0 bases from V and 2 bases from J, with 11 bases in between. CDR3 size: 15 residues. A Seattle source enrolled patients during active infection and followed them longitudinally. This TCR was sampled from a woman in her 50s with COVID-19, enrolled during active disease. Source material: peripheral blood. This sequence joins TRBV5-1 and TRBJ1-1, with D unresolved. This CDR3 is CASSLVPGTNTEAFF. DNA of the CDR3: TGCGCCAGCAGCTTGGTTCCGGGAACAAACACTGAAGCTTTCTTT.